This T cell receptor (beta chain) was sequenced for a study of T cell responses to AZD1222 COVID-19 vaccine. Findings and limits, study-wide: Variant regions that are unmutated are reportedly the target of nearly half of spike-specific TCRs. Donors in the cohort were predominantly white British and more often female, and clonal diversity was possibly underestimated. After two AZD1222 doses, spike-specific TCR breadth and depth rose versus day 0.

With 3 bases removed from V and 5 bases from J, the gap between germline ends came to 4 bases. The CDR3 spans 11 residues. Pooled in the analysis were second doses at about 4 or about 12 weeks. Method: immunoSEQ multiplex PCR; TCRdb's copy keeps in-frame clones and lacks some. The table shows roughly 160,000 clones, with approximately 88% occurring only once. Worth noting for this clone: Its matching antigen is unknown.

The sample was peripheral blood, taken 28 days after the second AZD1222 dose. The V call is TRBV12-3 or TRBV12-4, the J call TRBJ2-5; unclear D gene. This receptor was taken from an adult who received the AZD1222 COVID-19 vaccine. DNA of the CDR3: TGTGCCAGCAGTTTGGAGGAGACCCAGTACTTC. Encoded protein: CASSLEETQYF.